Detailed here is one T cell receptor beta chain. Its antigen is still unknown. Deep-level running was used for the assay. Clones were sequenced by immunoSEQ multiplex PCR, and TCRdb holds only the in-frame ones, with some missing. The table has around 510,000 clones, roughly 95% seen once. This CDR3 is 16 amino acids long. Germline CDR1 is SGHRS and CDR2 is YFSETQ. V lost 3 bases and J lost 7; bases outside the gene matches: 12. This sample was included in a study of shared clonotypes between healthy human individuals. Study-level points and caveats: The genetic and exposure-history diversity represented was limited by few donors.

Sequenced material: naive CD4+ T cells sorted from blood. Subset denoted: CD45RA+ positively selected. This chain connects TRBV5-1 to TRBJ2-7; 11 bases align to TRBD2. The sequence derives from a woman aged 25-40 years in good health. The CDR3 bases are TGCGCCAGCAGCTCCTCCATAGCGGGAGGGCCGGGGGAGCAGTACTTC. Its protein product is CASSSSIAGGPGEQYF.